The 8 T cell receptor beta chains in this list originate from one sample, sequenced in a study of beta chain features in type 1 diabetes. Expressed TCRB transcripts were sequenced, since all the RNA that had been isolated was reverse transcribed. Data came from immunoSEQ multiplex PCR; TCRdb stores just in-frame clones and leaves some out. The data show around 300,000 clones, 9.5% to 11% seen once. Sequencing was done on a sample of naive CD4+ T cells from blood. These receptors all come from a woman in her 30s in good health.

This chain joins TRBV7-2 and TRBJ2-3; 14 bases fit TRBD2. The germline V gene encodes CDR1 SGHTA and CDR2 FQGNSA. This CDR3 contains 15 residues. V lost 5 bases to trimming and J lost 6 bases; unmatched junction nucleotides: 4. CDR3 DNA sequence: TGTGCCAGCAGCACCCGACTAGCGGGAGGGGATACGCAGTATTTT. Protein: CASSTRLAGGDTQYF. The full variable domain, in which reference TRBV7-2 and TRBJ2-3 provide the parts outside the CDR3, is GAGVSQSPSNKVTEKGKDVELRCDPISGHTALYWYRQSLGQGLEFLIYFQGNSAPDKSGLPSDRFSAERTGGSVSTLTIQRTQQEDSAVYLCASSTRLAGGDTQYFGPGTRLTVL.

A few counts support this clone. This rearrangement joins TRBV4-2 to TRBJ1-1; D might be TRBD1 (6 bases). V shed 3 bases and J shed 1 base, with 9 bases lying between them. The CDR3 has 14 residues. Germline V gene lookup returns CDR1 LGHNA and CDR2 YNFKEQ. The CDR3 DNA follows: TGTGCCAGCAGCCAGCTACAGGGGAACACTGAAGCTTTCTTT. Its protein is CASSQLQGNTEAFF.

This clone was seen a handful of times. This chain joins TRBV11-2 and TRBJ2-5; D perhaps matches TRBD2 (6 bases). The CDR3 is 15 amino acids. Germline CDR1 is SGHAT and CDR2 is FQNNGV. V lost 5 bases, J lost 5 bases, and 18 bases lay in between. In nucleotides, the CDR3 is TGTGCCAGCAGCCGAGGGGTGCGGGAAGGGGAGACCCAGTACTTC. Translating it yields CASSRGVREGETQYF.

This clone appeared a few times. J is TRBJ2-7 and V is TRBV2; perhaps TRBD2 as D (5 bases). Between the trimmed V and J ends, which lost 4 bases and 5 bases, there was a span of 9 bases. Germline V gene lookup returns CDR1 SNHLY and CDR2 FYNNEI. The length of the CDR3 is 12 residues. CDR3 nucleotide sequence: TGTGCCAGCAGTGTTCTAGCCCACGAGCAGTACTTC. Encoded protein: CASSVLAHEQYF.

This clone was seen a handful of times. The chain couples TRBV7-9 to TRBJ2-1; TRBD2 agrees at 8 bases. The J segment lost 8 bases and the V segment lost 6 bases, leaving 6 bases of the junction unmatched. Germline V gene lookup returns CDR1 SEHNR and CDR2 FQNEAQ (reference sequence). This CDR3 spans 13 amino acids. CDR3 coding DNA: TGTGCCAGCAGACCCACCGGGGGGGATGAGCAGTTCTTC. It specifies CASRPTGGDEQFF.

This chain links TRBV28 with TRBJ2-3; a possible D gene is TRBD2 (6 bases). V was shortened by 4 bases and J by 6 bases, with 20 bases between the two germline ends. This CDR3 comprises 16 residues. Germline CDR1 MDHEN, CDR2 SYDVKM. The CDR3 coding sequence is TGTGCCAGCAGTTCCCGTAGGGGAGGCCAATACGATACGCAGTATTTT. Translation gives CASSSRRGGQYDTQYF.

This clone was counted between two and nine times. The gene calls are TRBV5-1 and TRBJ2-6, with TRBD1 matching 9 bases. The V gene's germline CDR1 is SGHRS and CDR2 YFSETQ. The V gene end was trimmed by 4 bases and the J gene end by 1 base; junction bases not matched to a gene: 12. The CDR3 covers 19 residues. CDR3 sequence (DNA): TGCGCCAGCAGCGGGAGCTGGGACAGGGTAATTTCTGGGGCCAACGTCCTGACTTTC. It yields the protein CASSGSWDRVISGANVLTF. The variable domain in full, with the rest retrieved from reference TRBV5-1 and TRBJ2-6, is KAGVTQTPRYLIKTRGQQVTLSCSPISGHRSVSWYQQTPGQGLQFLFEYFSETQRNKGNFPGRFSGRQFSNSRSEMNVSTLELGDSALYLCASSGSWDRVISGANVLTFGAGSRLTVL.

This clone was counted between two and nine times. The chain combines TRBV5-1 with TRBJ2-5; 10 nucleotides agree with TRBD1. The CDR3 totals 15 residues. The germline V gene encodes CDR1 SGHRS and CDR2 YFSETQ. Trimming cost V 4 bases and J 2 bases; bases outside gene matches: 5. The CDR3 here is CASSPGQGLQETQYF. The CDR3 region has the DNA TGCGCCAGCAGCCCGGGACAGGGGCTACAAGAGACCCAGTACTTC.